The present entry profiles one T cell receptor (beta chain) with its context. Germline assignment: CDR1 MGHRA and CDR2 YSYEKL. The CDR3 is 13 residues long. V lost 8 bases, J lost 6 bases, and 8 bases stayed unmatched. The protocol was immunoSEQ multiplex PCR, while the TCRdb copy is restricted to in-frame clones and leaves out a portion. The sample holds approximately 41,000 clones; approximately 92% are singletons and the top ten take approximately 6.8%. This sample is drawn from a study of brain T cells in children with intractable seizures. The sequencing used peripheral blood, collected at surgery. The sequence came from a girl between 2 and 10 years old with tuberous sclerosis and intractable seizures. J is TRBJ1-1 and V is TRBV4-1; the match to TRBD1 covers 8 bases. CDR3: CASGRTGNSEAFF. CDR3 nucleotide sequence: TGCGCCAGCGGCCGGACAGGGAATTCTGAAGCTTTCTTT.